One sample yielded the 24 T cell receptor beta chains listed below, sequenced in a study of monozygotic twins with inflammatory bowel disease. TCRdb reanalyzed the 5' RACE reads and collapses them to one entry per CDR3 protein, without DNA. This listing includes about 160,000 distinct CDR3 sequences. Sample: blood. These receptor sequences come from a human donor with ulcerative colitis or Crohn's disease, or a healthy co-twin of an affected twin (not recorded which).

The V call is TRBV5-1, the J call TRBJ1-1; absent DNA, TCRdb's TRBD1 call cannot be checked. The CDR3 loop spans 14 amino acids. From germline, CDR1 is SGHRS and CDR2 YFSETQ. CDR3: CASNIADRGAEAFF. The full variable domain, with the rest looked up from reference TRBV5-1 and TRBJ1-1, is KAGVTQTPRYLIKTRGQQVTLSCSPISGHRSVSWYQQTPGQGLQFLFEYFSETQRNKGNFPGRFSGRQFSNSRSEMNVSTLELGDSALYLCASNIADRGAEAFFGQGTRLTVV.

The V and J genes are TRBV12-3 or TRBV12-4 and TRBJ1-1; the D gene TCRdb calls, TRBD1, cannot be checked with no DNA. This CDR3 has 14 amino acids. The CDR3 loop is CASSWDRTNTEAFF.

The chain is built from TRBV6-5 and TRBJ2-1; the TCRdb D gene call, TRBD1, has no DNA to confirm it. Germline CDR1 MNHEY, CDR2 SVGAGI. This CDR3 spans 16 amino acids. The CDR3 loop reads CASSYSSGGSYNEQFF.

This chain links TRBV28 with TRBJ1-2; TCRdb selects TRBD1, and the lack of DNA leaves this call unchecked. Germline assignment: CDR1 MDHEN and CDR2 SYDVKM. The CDR3 totals 13 residues. Here the CDR3 reads CASSPNGGYGYTF.

The chain is built from TRBV12-3 or TRBV12-4 and TRBJ1-5. CDR3 length equals 15 residues. CDR3 loop: CASSLVGGDNQPQHF.

This chain connects TRBV7-2 to TRBJ2-1. The V gene's germline CDR1 is SGHTA and CDR2 FQGNSA. This CDR3 has 15 residues. CDR3 residues: CATTHGGSSYNEQFF.

CDR3 amino acids: CASSLTDFYNEQFF. The rearrangement uses TRBV7-9 and TRBJ2-1. This CDR3 spans 14 amino acids. Germline CDR1 and CDR2: SEHNR and FQNEAQ (reference sequence).

This rearrangement joins TRBV7-9 to TRBJ1-4. The CDR3 has 16 amino acids. The germline gives CDR1 SEHNR, CDR2 FQNEAQ (reference sequence). The CDR3 loop is CASSFPLTAGDEKLFF.

This rearrangement joins TRBV6-2 or TRBV6-3 to TRBJ2-2; TCRdb's D gene call, TRBD1, goes unchecked for lack of DNA. The CDR3 has 18 amino acids. Germline V gene lookup returns CDR1 MNHEY and CDR2 SVGEGT. The CDR3 loop reads CASTETGYAGKNTGELFF.

The chain combines TRBV16 with TRBJ1-1; the TRBD1 assignment by TCRdb is unverifiable without DNA. The length of the CDR3 is 12 residues. CDR1 is KGHSY, CDR2 FQNENV, per germline. This CDR3 reads CASRIRGLGAFF.

The gene calls are TRBV18 and TRBJ1-1. Germline CDR1 is KGHSH and CDR2 is LQKENI. CDR3 size: 15 residues. CDR3 sequence: CASSPLAGSNTEAFF.

The chain is built from TRBV5-1 and TRBJ1-2; TCRdb's D call of TRBD1 is untestable without DNA. The germline V gene encodes CDR1 SGHRS and CDR2 YFSETQ. This CDR3 comprises 14 residues. This CDR3 is CASSQQGQNYGYTF.

The V and J genes are TRBV7-2 and TRBJ1-1. Germline V gene lookup returns CDR1 SGHTA and CDR2 FQGNSA. The length of the CDR3 is 13 residues. CDR3 region: CASSRYPTAEAFF.

The genes are TRBV20-1 and TRBJ1-5. This CDR3 comprises 13 residues. Germline V gene lookup returns CDR1 DFQATT and CDR2 SNEGSKA (reference sequence). CDR3 in amino acids: CSARVGVGQPQHF.

The CDR3 sequence is CASSRDSSNEQFF. V and J are TRBV12-3 or TRBV12-4 and TRBJ2-1. This CDR3 is built from 13 residues.

The V gene is TRBV6-1, the J gene TRBJ1-1; the D call of TRBD1 rests on TCRdb alone, since no DNA is present to check it. Germline V gene sequence: CDR1 MNHNS, CDR2 SASEGT. This CDR3 contains 14 residues. CDR3: CAIRQGWSNTEAFF.

V gene TRBV7-2 combines with J gene TRBJ2-7; lacking DNA, the TRBD1 call made by TCRdb goes unchecked. CDR3 length: 16 amino acids. Germline loops: CDR1 SGHTA, CDR2 FQGNSA. This CDR3 reads CASSSFPRDRGYEQYF.

V usage is TRBV12-3 or TRBV12-4 and J usage is TRBJ2-5. This CDR3 is built from 13 residues. CDR3: CASSLSRQETQYF.

The genes are TRBV7-9 and TRBJ2-1; TCRdb's D call, TRBD1, is unchecked because there is no DNA. The V gene's germline CDR1 is SEHNR and CDR2 FQNEAQ (reference sequence). This CDR3 spans 12 amino acids. CDR3 amino acids: CASSNREPFRFF. The full variable domain, in which reference TRBV7-9 and TRBJ2-1 provide the parts outside the CDR3, is DTGVSQNPRHKITKRGQNVTFRCDPISEHNRLYWYRQTLGQGPEFLTYFQNEAQLEKSRLLSDRFSAERPKGSFSTLEIQRTEQGDSAMYLCASSNREPFRFFGPGTRLTVL.

This chain uses TRBV18 with TRBJ1-1. The CDR3 extends over 13 amino acids. Germline V gene sequence: CDR1 KGHSH, CDR2 LQKENI. The CDR3 sequence is CASSPQSNTEAFF.

J is TRBJ1-2 and V is TRBV7-2. Germline values: CDR1 SGHTA, CDR2 FQGNSA. The length of the CDR3 is 12 residues. CDR3 sequence reads: CASSQASYGYTF. The variable domain in full, with the rest retrieved from reference TRBV7-2 and TRBJ1-2, is GAGVSQSPSNKVTEKGKDVELRCDPISGHTALYWYRQSLGQGLEFLIYFQGNSAPDKSGLPSDRFSAERTGGSVSTLTIQRTQQEDSAVYLCASSQASYGYTFGSGTRLTVV.

V gene TRBV27 combines with J gene TRBJ1-6. The CDR3 has 15 residues. Germline CDR1 is MNHEY and CDR2 is SMNVEV (reference sequence). The CDR3 here is CASSPLQSYNSPLHF.

The chain couples TRBV12-3 or TRBV12-4 to TRBJ2-3; as DNA is missing, the TRBD2 call by TCRdb cannot be tested. CDR3 size: 16 residues. CDR3 sequence: CASSLKIAGSTDTQYF.

The V call is TRBV7-8, the J call TRBJ2-3; the D call of TRBD1 rests on TCRdb alone, since no DNA is present to check it. The CDR3 contains 16 residues. The germline V gene encodes CDR1 SGHVS and CDR2 FQNEAQ. The CDR3 here is CASSFFFRTPGDTQYF. Using reference TRBV7-8 and TRBJ2-3 for the parts outside the CDR3, the full variable domain is GAGVSQSPRYKVAKRGQDVALRCDPISGHVSLFWYQQALGQGPEFLTYFQNEAQLDKSGLPSDRFFAERPEGSVSTLKIQRTQQEDSAVYLCASSFFFRTPGDTQYFGPGTRLTVL.